This T cell receptor (beta chain) was obtained from a study of PD-1 blockade in classical Hodgkin lymphoma. Background on the study: Patients got intravenous nivolumab 3 mg/kg every 2 weeks. Findings of the study overall: Exclusion was applied to patients who started nivolumab under 1 year after ASCT. At baseline, newly diagnosed patients reportedly showed less TCR diversity than healthy donors.

Note on this clone: Its specificity is unknown.

CDR1 is SGHTA and CDR2 is FQGNSA in the germline V gene. The germline V and J ends were trimmed by 3 bases and 9 bases, with 18 bases remaining between them. This CDR3 has 16 residues. The method was immunoSEQ multiplex PCR; TCRdb's version includes in-frame clones alone and lacks a portion of them. Of fewer than 110,000 clones detected, about 89% appear once; the ten largest clones hold around 6.6%. Every one of the patients relapsed after autologous stem cell transplantation (brentuximab vedotin exposure was variable). This chain connects TRBV7-2 to TRBJ1-6; D not resolved. The specimen comprised peripheral blood mononuclear cells (PBMCs), sampled before the second cycle of nivolumab. This TCR was sampled from a human donor with classical Hodgkin lymphoma. The CDR3 nucleotides are TGTGCCAGCAGCTTGGCATGGACGTCCTCAATTTCACCCCTCCACTTT. This encodes CASSLAWTSSISPLHF.